Listed below are T cell receptor beta chains from one sample, sequenced in a study of cytomegalovirus exposure and HLA in healthy donors. TCRdb's table, derived via immunoSEQ multiplex PCR, lists solely in-frame clones and lacks some. The sample shows approximately 190,000 clones, around 83% of them seen only once. Input material: PBMCs. The receptors were sampled from a man between 35 and 55 years old in good health and CMV-seropositive. The conserved cysteine and the conserved F or W are not part of the CDR3 here. The D gene is left open where the match is weak. For some rows the clone size is stated as once, few or many, or as a class when expanded; others skip it.

j_gene | v_gene | d_gene | len | abundance | CDR3aa
TRBJ1-1 | TRBV14 | TRBD1 | 15 | few | ASSQSGTGDPNTEAF
TRBJ1-2 | TRBV19 | - | 11 | - | ASSPDRGDGYT
TRBJ2-3 | TRBV11-1 | TRBD1 | 15 | - | ASSLRTGGVPTDTQY
TRBJ2-3 | TRBV7-2 | TRBD2 | 13 | - | ASRRGLAGGDTQY
TRBJ1-1 | TRBV7-9 | - | 10 | - | ARWGGNTEAF
TRBJ2-7 | TRBV6-1 | - | 10 | - | ASSTTGQEQY
TRBJ2-7 | TRBV5-1 | TRBD1 | 14 | - | ASSGTGTGYTYEQY
TRBJ1-2 | TRBV30 | - | 12 | once | AWSVPGYGYGYT
TRBJ2-3 | TRBV18 | - | 13 | - | ASSPWSGMEDTQY
TRBJ1-1 | TRBV19 | - | 14 | - | ASSIPRGGMNTEAF
TRBJ2-6 | TRBV7-2 | - | 14 | - | ASSLVGGAGANVLT
TRBJ2-7 | TRBV4-3 | TRBD1 | 13 | - | ASSQDVQGSYEQY
TRBJ2-3 | TRBV6-1 | - | 11 | - | AHGPEAADTQY
TRBJ2-7 | TRBV5-4 | - | 11 | - | ASSLPGAYEQY
TRBJ1-1 | TRBV7-9 | - | 11 | - | ASSLGPDTEAF
TRBJ1-2 | TRBV6-5 | - | 9 | - | ASSRGDGYT
TRBJ2-1 | TRBV11-3 | TRBD2 | 17 | few | ASSHTIRGLAIPGNEQF
TRBJ2-7 | TRBV6-6 | TRBD1 | 14 | - | ASSFVVGQGAREQY
TRBJ1-1 | TRBV11-2 | - | 12 | once | ASSFRSGGAEAF
TRBJ2-7 | TRBV11-1 | TRBD2 | 16 | - | ASSSLAGSGESSYEQY
TRBJ1-4 | TRBV5-1 | - | 11 | once | ASSLDRNEKLF
TRBJ2-4 | TRBV27 | TRBD2 | 15 | - | ARGQTSGRGAKNIQY
TRBJ2-6 | TRBV5-1 | TRBD1 | 17 | - | ASSLRNPGGAGGANVLT
TRBJ2-2 | TRBV4-3 | - | 13 | once | ASSQDRLVVGELF
TRBJ2-7 | TRBV6-6 | TRBD2 | 14 | few | ASSYSNVEAGYEQY
TRBJ1-3 | TRBV18 | TRBD1 | 12 | - | ASSQSTGLNTIY
TRBJ1-1 | TRBV4-2 | - | 13 | - | ASSQDWGGNTEAF
TRBJ1-1 | TRBV5-4 | - | 11 | - | ASSFGGNTEAF
TRBJ1-4 | TRBV27 | TRBD1 | 12 | - | ASSLQGAGGKLF
TRBJ2-2 | TRBV6-6 | - | 12 | few | ASRGEGDTGELF
TRBJ1-1 | TRBV11-1 | - | 13 | - | ASSSQDKSNTEAF
TRBJ2-7 | TRBV7-2 | TRBD2 | 13 | - | ASSLALAGGVEQY
TRBJ2-3 | TRBV7-2 | - | 12 | once | ASKSTANSDTQY